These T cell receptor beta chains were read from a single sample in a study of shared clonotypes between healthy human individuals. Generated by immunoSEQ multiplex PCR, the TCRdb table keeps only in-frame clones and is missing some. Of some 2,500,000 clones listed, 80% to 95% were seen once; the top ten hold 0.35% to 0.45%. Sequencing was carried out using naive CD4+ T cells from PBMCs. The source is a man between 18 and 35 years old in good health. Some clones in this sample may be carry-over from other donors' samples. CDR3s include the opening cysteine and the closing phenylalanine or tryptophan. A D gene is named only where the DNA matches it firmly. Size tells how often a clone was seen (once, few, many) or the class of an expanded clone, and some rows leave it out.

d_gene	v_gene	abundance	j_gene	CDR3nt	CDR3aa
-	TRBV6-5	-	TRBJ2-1	TGTGCCAGCAGGTCTATGGGTGAGCAGTTCTTC	CASRSMGEQFF
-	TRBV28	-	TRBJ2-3	TGTGCCAGCAGTCCAGCGTTCTCCCGCACAGATACGCAGTATTTT	CASSPAFSRTDTQYF
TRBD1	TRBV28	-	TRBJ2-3	TGTGCCAGCAGTCCCCGGCCCGGACAGGGAGATACGCAGTATTTT	CASSPRPGQGDTQYF
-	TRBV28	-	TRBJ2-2	TGTGCCAGCAGATCCAAAAGAACCGGGGAGCTGTTTTTT	CASRSKRTGELFF
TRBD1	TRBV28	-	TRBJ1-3	TGTGCCAGCAGTTTCGAGGGCAGGGGGCATGGAAACACCATATATTTT	CASSFEGRGHGNTIYF
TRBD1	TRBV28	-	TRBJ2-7	TGTGCCAGCACCAGGGGGTACGAGCAGTACTTC	CASTRGYEQYF
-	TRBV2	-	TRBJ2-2	TGTGCCAGCAGGGGGTCGAGCCCCTCCACCGGGGAGCTGTTTTTT	CASRGSSPSTGELFF
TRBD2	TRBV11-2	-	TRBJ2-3	TGTGCCAGCAGCTTTACTAGCGGGGGGCTCACAGATACGCAGTATTTT	CASSFTSGGLTDTQYF
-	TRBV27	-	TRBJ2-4	TGTGCCAGCAGTTTACGATTGGGGATAGCCAAAAACATTCAGTACTTC	CASSLRLGIAKNIQYF
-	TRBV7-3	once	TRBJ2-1	TGTGCCAGCAGCTCTCTAGCGCTGGGTGAGCAGTTCTTC	CASSSLALGEQFF
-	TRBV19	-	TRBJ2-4	TGTGCCAGTAGGGACGGAGCCAAAAACATTCAGTACTTC	CASRDGAKNIQYF
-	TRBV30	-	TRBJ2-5	TGTGCCTGGAACACTCATGGGGGTGAAGAGACCCAGTACTTC	CAWNTHGGEETQYF
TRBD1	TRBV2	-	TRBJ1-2	TGTGCCAGCAGTGTCTTACAGGGGGCCTATGGCTACACCTTC	CASSVLQGAYGYTF
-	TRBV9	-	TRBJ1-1	TGTGCCAGCAGCCCCGGGGTCCCGAACACTGAAGCTTTCTTT	CASSPGVPNTEAFF
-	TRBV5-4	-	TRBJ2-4	TGTGCCAGCAGCTTGGGGACGCCGGGACTTTTGTTCTTTGGCATTCAGTACTTC	CASSLGTPGLLFFGIQYF
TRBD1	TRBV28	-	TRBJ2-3	TGTGCCAGCAGTTTATGGGGACAGGGGAAAGCAGATACGCAGTATTTT	CASSLWGQGKADTQYF
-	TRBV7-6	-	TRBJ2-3	TGTGCCAGCAGCTTAGCGGGAACCAGGGATCAGCAACACCTCTTCGGGCAGTATTTT	CASSLAGTRDQQHLFGQYF
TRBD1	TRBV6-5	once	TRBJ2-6	TGTGCCAGCAGTTACGGGGACAGCTCTGGGGCCAACGTCCTGACTTTC	CASSYGDSSGANVLTF
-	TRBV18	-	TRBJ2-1	TGTGCCAGCTCCTCCGGTCTACGGAACAATGAGCAGTTCTTC	CASSSGLRNNEQFF
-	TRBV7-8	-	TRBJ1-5	TGTGCCAGCAGCTACGATAGCAATCAGCCCCAGCATTTT	CASSYDSNQPQHF
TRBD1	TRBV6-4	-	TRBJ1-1	TGTGCCAGCAGACAGGGGTCGAACACTGAAGCTTTCTTT	CASRQGSNTEAFF
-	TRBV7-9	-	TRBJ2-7	TGTGCCAGCAGCTTAGGGCGGTTCTACGAGCAGTACTTC	CASSLGRFYEQYF
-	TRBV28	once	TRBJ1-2	TGTGCCAGCAGTAGCACTAACTATGGCTACACCTTC	CASSSTNYGYTF
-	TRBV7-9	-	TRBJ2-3	TGTGCCAGCAGCCAAGGGACTGGAGATACGCAGTATTTT	CASSQGTGDTQYF
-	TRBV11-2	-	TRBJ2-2	TGTGCCAGCAGCTTAGTCAGTGACACCGGGGAGCTGTTTTTT	CASSLVSDTGELFF
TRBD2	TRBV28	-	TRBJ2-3	TGTGCCAGCACCTCTTTCACAGCGGGAGGGCTAGATACGCAGTATTTT	CASTSFTAGGLDTQYF
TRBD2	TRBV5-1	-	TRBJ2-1	TGCGCCAGCAGCTTCCGACTAGCCTCCGGCGAGGGGTTCTTC	CASSFRLASGEGFF
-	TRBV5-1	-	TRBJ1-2	TGCGCCAGCAGCTTGTGGACAGATGACTATGGCTACACCTTC	CASSLWTDDYGYTF
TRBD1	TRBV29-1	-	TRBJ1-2	TGCAGCGTTGGGGACAGGGGGCCGGGTTCTGATGGCTACACCTTC	CSVGDRGPGSDGYTF
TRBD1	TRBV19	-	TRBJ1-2	TGTGCCAGTAGTATAACCGGGACAGGAGTCCGTGGCTACACCTTC	CASSITGTGVRGYTF
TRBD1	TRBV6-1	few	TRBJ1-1	TGTGCCAGCAACCCGACAGGGGGCTGGACTGAAGCTTTCTTT	CASNPTGGWTEAFF
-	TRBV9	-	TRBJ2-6	TGTGCCAGCAGCGTAGGACGGCCTGGGGCCAACGTCCTGACTTTC	CASSVGRPGANVLTF
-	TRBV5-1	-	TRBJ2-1	TGCGCCAGCAGCTTGGTCCTAGGTGGGAATGAGCAGTTCTTC	CASSLVLGGNEQFF